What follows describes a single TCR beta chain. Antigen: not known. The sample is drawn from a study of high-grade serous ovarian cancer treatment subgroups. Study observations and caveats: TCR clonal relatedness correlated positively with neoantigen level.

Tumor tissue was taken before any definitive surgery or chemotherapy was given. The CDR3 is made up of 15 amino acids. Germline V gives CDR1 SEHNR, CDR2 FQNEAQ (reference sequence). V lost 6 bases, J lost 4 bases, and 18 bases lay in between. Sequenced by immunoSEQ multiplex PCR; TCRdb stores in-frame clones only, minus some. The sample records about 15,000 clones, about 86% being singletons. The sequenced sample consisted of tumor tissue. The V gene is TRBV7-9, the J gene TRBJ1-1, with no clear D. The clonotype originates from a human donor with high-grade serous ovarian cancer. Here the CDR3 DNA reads TGTGCCAGCAGACCTAAGGATAGGCTGGGCACTGAAGCTTTCTTT. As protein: CASRPKDRLGTEAFF.